These 8 T cell receptor beta chains were sequenced from one sample in a study of blood T cells in healthy people across ages. A sample-barcoded 5' primer and a J-beta primer mix were used in a second PCR of roughly 7 to 11 cycles. Each CDR3 protein is one row after TCRdb ran MiXCR on the 5' RACE reads. The sample has about 1 million distinct CDR3 sequences; 45% are singletons. The sample consisted of blood. These receptors were taken from a woman aged 60-75 years in good health.

The chain links TRBV6-5 to TRBJ2-5; TRBD2 might be the D (5 bases). CDR1 is MNHEY and CDR2 is SVGAGI in the germline V gene. Trimming shortened V by 2 bases and J by 11 bases, and 21 bases separated the two germline ends. The CDR3 extends over 15 amino acids. CDR3 DNA: TGTGCCAGCAGTTACAGCGGAGGTACCTACAATGAGCAGTACTTC. Residues: CASSYSGGTYNEQYF.

This rearrangement joins TRBV4-2 to TRBJ2-7, with 9 bases lining up with TRBD2. Germline V lookup: CDR1 LGHNA, CDR2 YNFKEQ. The CDR3 is 20 amino acids. Trimming removed 0 bases from V and 2 bases from J; junction bases left unmatched: 17. CDR3 residues: CASSQEQASGNALFPYEQYF. CDR3 DNA: TGTGCCAGCAGCCAAGAGCAGGCTAGCGGGAACGCCCTCTTTCCCTACGAGCAGTACTTC.

This clonotype was found once. The CDR3 DNA follows: TGCAGTGCTAGAGGAATAGAGGCGGGAGTCTCTAACGAGCAGTACTTC. Its translation: CSARGIEAGVSNEQYF. The chain combines TRBV20-1 with TRBJ2-7, with TRBD2 identical over 7 bases. Trimming removed 1 base from V and 5 bases from J; junction bases left unmatched: 14. The CDR3 covers 16 residues. From germline, CDR1 is DFQATT and CDR2 SNEGSKA (reference sequence).

This clonotype was found once. The chain links TRBV20-1 to TRBJ2-1; D possibly uses TRBD1 or TRBD2 (5 bases each). Germline-derived CDR1 and CDR2 are DFQATT and SNEGSKA (reference sequence). The germline V and J ends were trimmed by 1 base and 5 bases, with 15 bases remaining between them. There are 15 residues in the CDR3. The CDR3 region is CSARVPGPADNEQFF. The CDR3 DNA reads TGCAGTGCTAGAGTCCCGGGACCAGCCGACAATGAGCAGTTCTTC.

The chain carries TRBV5-5 and TRBJ2-1; D is tentatively TRBD1 or TRBD2 (5 bases each). Germline-derived CDR1 and CDR2 are SGHKS and YYEKEE (reference sequence). V was pared by 2 bases and J by 3 bases, with 9 bases between. The CDR3 is 14 residues long. The CDR3 sequence: CASSFGADYNEQFF. The CDR3 bases are TGTGCCAGCAGCTTCGGGGCAGACTACAATGAGCAGTTCTTC.

This clonotype was found a few times. V gene TRBV28 combines with J gene TRBJ2-5; D gene uncertain. Looked up from germline, CDR1 is MDHEN and CDR2 is SYDVKM. The CDR3 sequence is 13 residues long. V lost 7 bases and J lost 11, with 20 bases in between. CDR3 loop: CASTDYPLKEQYF. In DNA form, the CDR3 reads TGTGCCAGCACCGATTACCCCCTCAAGGAGCAGTACTTC.

The CDR3 sequence: CASSPRTGGGNEKLFF. CDR3 bases: TGTGCCAGCAGCCCCCGGACAGGGGGCGGTAATGAAAAACTGTTTTTT. The gene calls are TRBV11-2 and TRBJ1-4, with 11 bases aligning to TRBD1. V shed 5 bases and J 4 bases; nucleotides not matched to a gene: 6. Per germline, CDR1 SGHAT and CDR2 FQNNGV. CDR3 length: 16 residues.

The chain employs TRBV20-1 and TRBJ2-1, with D hard to call. Trimming left V 8 bases short and J 6 bases short, with 8 bases between. The germline gives CDR1 DFQATT, CDR2 SNEGSKA (reference sequence). The CDR3 extends over 10 amino acids. The CDR3 loop reads CSQQLNEQFF. CDR3 coding DNA: TGCAGTCAACAGCTCAATGAGCAGTTCTTC.